Each of the 21 T cell receptor beta chains below was sequenced from the same sample in a study of cytomegalovirus exposure and HLA in healthy donors. The PCR was carried out with 60 Vbeta primers and 13 Jbeta primers. Data came from immunoSEQ multiplex PCR; TCRdb stores just in-frame clones and leaves some out. Of roughly 170,000 clones listed, around 75% are singletons. The sample was PBMCs. These receptors came from a female donor in good health and CMV-seronegative.

The V gene is TRBV6-5, the J gene TRBJ1-4; D possibly corresponds to TRBD1 (5 bases). CDR1 and CDR2 (germline): MNHEY, SVGAGI. The CDR3 runs 15 residues. V was trimmed by 6 bases and J by 0 bases, leaving 11 bases between them. Written as DNA, the CDR3 is TGTGCCAGCAGCCCCACAGGCCCAACTAATGAAAAACTGTTTTTT. Protein sequence: CASSPTGPTNEKLFF.

Concerning this clone itself: This specimen includes other DNA sequences encoding the same CDR3. The chain employs TRBV6-6 and TRBJ2-3; D might be TRBD2 (5 bases). V dropped 2 bases and J dropped 6 bases, with 9 bases sitting between them. Per germline, CDR1 MNHNY and CDR2 SVGAGI (reference sequence). This CDR3 contains 13 residues. CDR3 nucleotide sequence: TGTGCCAGCAGTTACCTACAGCGGGATACGCAGTATTTT. Translated, it gives CASSYLQRDTQYF.

This rearrangement joins TRBV10-3 to TRBJ2-3, with TRBD1 matching 9 bases. Germline values: CDR1 ENHRY, CDR2 SYGVKD. This CDR3 is built from 15 residues. Unmatched junction bases numbered 10, after V lost 10 bases and J lost 2 bases. CDR3 loop: CATSTGTGSTDTQYF. For the CDR3, the DNA is TGTGCCACCTCGACCGGGACAGGGTCCACAGATACGCAGTATTTT.

The rearrangement joins TRBV18 to TRBJ2-1, with D maybe TRBD2 (6 bases). Looked up from germline, CDR1 is KGHSH and CDR2 is LQKENI. Trimming shortened V by 0 bases and J by 8 bases, and 14 bases separated the two germline ends. This CDR3 spans 15 amino acids. The CDR3 here is CASSPPGKEGDEQFF. The CDR3 DNA is TGTGCCAGCTCACCACCAGGGAAGGAGGGAGATGAGCAGTTCTTC.

The table lists this clone with a few counts. The rearrangement joins TRBV27 to TRBJ1-2; D gene unclear. The CDR3 runs 15 residues. V dropped 10 bases and J dropped 8 bases, with 26 bases sitting between them. From germline, CDR1 is MNHEY and CDR2 SMNVEV (reference sequence). The CDR3 DNA sequence: TGTGCCACCCACAGTACTCGAGTTTTGCCCTGGGGCTACACCTTC. Amino acids: CATHSTRVLPWGYTF.

The chain is built from TRBV30 and TRBJ2-7; 12 bases fit TRBD2. CDR1 is GTSNPN and CDR2 is SVGIG in the germline V gene (reference sequence). The CDR3 has 15 amino acids. Losses at the gene ends were 1 base for V and 2 bases for J; bases not matched to a gene: 3. In DNA form, the CDR3 reads TGTGCCTGGAGTGGTACTAGCGGGGGGCCCTACGAGCAGTACTTC. As protein: CAWSGTSGGPYEQYF.

V is TRBV4-2 and J is TRBJ2-1, with D perhaps TRBD2 (6 bases). The CDR3 contains 16 residues. Germline V gene data show CDR1 as LGHNA and CDR2 as YNFKEQ. Trimming took off 1 base at V and 0 bases at J, with 10 bases between the two ends. CDR3 residues: CASSQGSGGSYNEQFF. DNA for the CDR3: TGTGCCAGCAGCCAAGGTAGCGGTGGCTCCTACAATGAGCAGTTCTTC.

DNA for the CDR3: TGTGCCACCCCTGACAGGGGGTATCAGCCCCAGCATTTT. It yields the protein CATPDRGYQPQHF. This chain connects TRBV19 to TRBJ1-5; 9 bases agree with TRBD1. The V and J ends lost 10 bases and 5 bases, in that order; junction bases with no gene match: 6. The germline V gene encodes CDR1 LNHDA and CDR2 SQIVND (reference sequence). The CDR3 is 13 residues long.

The chain couples TRBV19 to TRBJ1-6, with D perhaps TRBD1 (5 bases). Germline CDR1 LNHDA, CDR2 SQIVND (reference sequence). The CDR3 length is 12 residues. Between the trimmed V and J ends, which lost 8 bases and 8 bases, there was a span of 10 bases. This CDR3 is CASREGYSPLHF. CDR3 coding DNA: TGTGCCAGTCGGGAGGGGTATTCACCCCTCCACTTT.

This clone was counted once. This chain uses TRBV29-1 with TRBJ2-3; no reliable D call. Germline values: CDR1 SQVTM, CDR2 ANQGSEA. V was pared by 3 bases and J by 1 base, with 8 bases between. The CDR3 has 13 residues. The CDR3 nucleotides are TGCAGCGTTGACCCAGAGGGCACAGATACGCAGTATTTT. Encoded protein: CSVDPEGTDTQYF.

The gene calls are TRBV11-2 and TRBJ1-5, with D hard to call. The CDR3 covers 15 residues. In germline, CDR1 is SGHAT, CDR2 FQNNGV. The V end was cut by 5 bases, the J end by 0 bases, with 11 bases between. The CDR3 DNA reads TGTGCCAGCAGCCGGAGGCAGGATAGCAATCAGCCCCAGCATTTT. Translation gives CASSRRQDSNQPQHF. The complete variable domain, with remaining parts taken from reference TRBV11-2 and TRBJ1-5, reads EAGVAQSPRYKIIEKRQSVAFWCNPISGHATLYWYQQILGQGPKLLIQFQNNGVVDDSQLPKDRFSAERLKGVDSTLKIQPAKLEDSAVYLCASSRRQDSNQPQHFGDGTRLSIL.

The chain couples TRBV6-5 to TRBJ1-2; D not resolved. CDR3 size: 12 residues. V was trimmed by 0 bases and J by 8 bases, leaving 7 bases between them. Germline values: CDR1 MNHEY, CDR2 SVGAGI. CDR3 DNA: TGTGCCAGCAGTTACTCGAATGAGGGCTACACCTTC. It is translated as CASSYSNEGYTF.

This chain joins TRBV19 and TRBJ1-2; D remains unclear. Looked up from germline, CDR1 is LNHDA and CDR2 is SQIVND (reference sequence). CDR3 length: 14 residues. Trimming cost V 6 bases and J 0 bases, with 11 bases left between them. The CDR3 loop reads CASSLVGANYGYTF. The CDR3 DNA reads TGTGCCAGTAGCCTCGTGGGAGCTAACTATGGCTACACCTTC.

This chain links TRBV4-2 with TRBJ2-7; 12 nucleotides match TRBD2. Germline V lookup: CDR1 LGHNA, CDR2 YNFKEQ. The trim removed 0 bases at V and 5 bases at J, leaving 8 bases unmatched. The CDR3 extends over 17 amino acids. The CDR3 nucleotides are TGTGCCAGCAGCCAAGATGCGGCTAGCGGGAGGGCCGACGAGCAGTACTTC. Translation gives CASSQDAASGRADEQYF.

In DNA, the CDR3 is TGTGCCAGCAGCAAGAAGGAGGGGAGGGGTTCAGGGAAGACCCAGTACTTC. Residues: CASSKKEGRGSGKTQYF. The chain joins TRBV21-1 to TRBJ2-5; the DNA was not compared with TRBD2, the D call given in the table. TRBV21-1 is noted as a pseudogene. CDR3 size: 17 residues.

The chain recombines TRBV7-9 with TRBJ1-5; D remains ambiguous. V was pared by 5 bases and J by 4 bases, with 9 bases between. The CDR3 is 13 amino acids. Germline V lookup: CDR1 SEHNR, CDR2 FQNEAQ (reference sequence). CDR3 residues: CASSKTGNQPQHF. The CDR3 bases are TGTGCCAGCAGCAAGACGGGGAATCAGCCCCAGCATTTT.

The chain has TRBV7-8 and TRBJ2-5; 10 positions match TRBD2. Germline V gives CDR1 SGHVS, CDR2 FQNEAQ. CDR3 length equals 18 residues. V was pared by 0 bases and J by 2 bases, with 9 bases of the junction left unmatched. The CDR3 spells CASSLAPTSGWIQETQYF. The CDR3, as DNA: TGTGCCAGCAGCTTAGCACCGACTAGCGGGTGGATTCAAGAGACCCAGTACTTC.

This chain links TRBV4-1 with TRBJ2-3, with D hard to call. Germline-derived CDR1 and CDR2 are MGHRA and YSYEKL. The CDR3 runs 13 residues. Deletions cut 2 bases from V and 8 bases from J, with 11 bases between. CDR3 loop: CASSQLLLGTQYF. CDR3 coding DNA: TGCGCCAGCAGCCAATTGCTGCTCGGTACGCAGTATTTT.

V gene TRBV7-6 combines with J gene TRBJ1-1, with a possible D match to TRBD1 (5 bases). The CDR3 has 14 residues. V dropped 5 bases and J dropped 5 bases, with 15 bases sitting between them. Germline CDR1 reads SGHVS; CDR2 reads FNYEAQ. The CDR3: CASSPQGRVTEAFF. CDR3 nucleotides: TGTGCCAGCAGCCCCCAGGGCAGGGTGACTGAAGCTTTCTTT.

The chain couples TRBV11-3 to TRBJ2-1, with D maybe TRBD2 (6 bases). The V and J ends lost 2 bases and 8 bases respectively, with 13 bases between them. The germline CDR1 and CDR2 sequences are SGHNT and YENEEA. The CDR3 spans 14 residues. CDR3 amino acids: CASSLRGAGDEQFF. CDR3 sequence (DNA): TGTGCCAGCAGCTTACGCGGGGCCGGGGATGAGCAGTTCTTC.

This chain links TRBV19 with TRBJ1-4; D ambiguous. The CDR3 spans 13 residues. Germline V gene data show CDR1 as LNHDA and CDR2 as SQIVND (reference sequence). The germline V and J ends were trimmed by 5 bases and 3 bases, with 7 bases remaining between them. The CDR3 DNA follows: TGTGCCAGTAGTTGGAGCGCTAATGAAAAACTGTTTTTT. Encoded protein: CASSWSANEKLFF.